Listed here are 18 T cell receptor beta chains from one sample, sequenced in a study of blood T cell repertoires in COVID-19. Only in-frame clones appear in the TCRdb table, and some are missing; sequencing was by immunoSEQ multiplex PCR. The sample carries around 200,000 clones, 83% recorded once. Sequenced input: peripheral blood. The receptors originated from a woman in her forties or fifties with acute or convalescent COVID-19.

This clone occurred a few times. The chain links TRBV2 to TRBJ1-2, with a tentative D call TRBD1 (5 bases). The V gene lost 6 bases and the J gene lost 2 bases, with 7 bases spanning the gap. This CDR3 is built from 12 residues. From germline, CDR1 is SNHLY and CDR2 FYNNEI. The CDR3 sequence is CASRKGNYGYTF. CDR3 DNA sequence: TGTGCCAGCAGAAAGGGGAACTATGGCTACACCTTC.

V and J are TRBV28 and TRBJ2-7; D uncertain. The CDR3 contains 18 residues. The germline V and J ends were trimmed by 6 bases and 0 bases, with 24 bases remaining between them. Looked up from germline, CDR1 is MDHEN and CDR2 is SYDVKM. As DNA, the CDR3 is TGTGCCAGCAGCCTCCCCCTCCACCCGACATCTCTCTCCTACGAGCAGTACTTC. This sequence encodes CASSLPLHPTSLSYEQYF.

The V and J genes are TRBV6-1 and TRBJ1-1, with unresolved D. CDR3 length: 15 amino acids. Per the germline V gene, CDR1 is MNHNS and CDR2 is SASEGT. The V end was cut by 0 bases, the J end by 0 bases, with 8 bases between. This chain's CDR3 is CASSEAIFMNTEAFF. The CDR3 DNA is TGTGCCAGCAGTGAAGCTATCTTTATGAACACTGAAGCTTTCTTT.

This clone has a count of ten or more. This sequence joins TRBV5-1 and TRBJ1-4; no reliable D call. This CDR3 has 15 residues. Germline V CDR1 and CDR2: SGHRS, YFSETQ. The V and J ends lost 4 bases and 0 bases respectively, with 10 bases between them. The CDR3 region is CASSPQPATNEKLFF. CDR3 coding DNA: TGCGCCAGCAGCCCACAGCCTGCAACTAATGAAAAACTGTTTTTT.

This clone was recorded only once. V usage is TRBV7-6 and J usage is TRBJ1-4; D is possibly TRBD1 (6 bases). The CDR3 has 15 residues. Looked up from germline, CDR1 is SGHVS and CDR2 is FNYEAQ. Trimming shortened V by 1 base and J by 8 bases, and 14 bases separated the two germline ends. CDR3 sequence: CASSLEGGASEKLFF. The CDR3 bases are TGTGCCAGCAGCTTAGAGGGGGGGGCATCAGAAAAACTGTTTTTT.

This clone was observed once. The chain uses TRBV25-1 and TRBJ2-7, with 9 bases aligning to TRBD2. This CDR3 has 15 residues. Germline trimming cut 1 base from V and 6 bases from J; bases unmatched to any gene: 7. CDR1 and CDR2 (germline): MGHDK, SYGVNS. CDR3 nucleotides: TGTGCCAGCAGTGAATCGGCGGGAGGGGAGCGCGAGCAGTACTTC. Its protein is CASSESAGGEREQYF.

The chain employs TRBV5-1 and TRBJ1-1; D is perhaps TRBD1 (6 bases). The CDR3 contains 14 residues. Between the trimmed V and J ends, which lost 4 bases and 6 bases, there was a span of 16 bases. Germline V gene sequence: CDR1 SGHRS, CDR2 YFSETQ. The CDR3 reads CASSRDTVRAEAFF. CDR3 DNA: TGCGCCAGCAGCCGGGACACCGTGAGGGCTGAAGCTTTCTTT.

The V gene is TRBV27, the J gene TRBJ2-7, with 10 bases identical to TRBD1. V lost 6 bases, J lost 6 bases, and 8 bases stayed unmatched. Germline V gene lookup returns CDR1 MNHEY and CDR2 SMNVEV (reference sequence). The CDR3 extends over 14 amino acids. The CDR3 here is CASSASGTGAEQYF. The DNA of the CDR3 is TGTGCCAGCAGCGCTTCCGGGACAGGGGCCGAGCAGTACTTC.

This CDR3 reads CASSKEKKSSADTQYF. The CDR3 DNA sequence: TGTGCCAGCAGCAAAGAGAAGAAATCTTCGGCAGATACGCAGTATTTT. The V and J genes are TRBV21-1 and TRBJ2-3; the table gives TRBD2 as D, unverified against the DNA. TRBV21-1 is noted as a pseudogene. There are 16 residues in the CDR3.

V and J are TRBV5-1 and TRBJ1-1, with D perhaps TRBD1 (6 bases). This CDR3 comprises 15 residues. V was trimmed by 0 bases and J by 1 base, leaving 10 bases between them. Germline CDR1 SGHRS, CDR2 YFSETQ. The CDR3 DNA reads TGCGCCAGCAGCTTGGCTGGGGGCTCGAACACTGAAGCTTTCTTT. This translates into CASSLAGGSNTEAFF.

This chain uses TRBV27 with TRBJ1-1; 7 bases match TRBD1. Germline loops: CDR1 MNHEY, CDR2 SMNVEV (reference sequence). The CDR3 runs to 17 residues. V shed 5 bases and J 4 bases; nucleotides not matched to a gene: 16. In DNA form, the CDR3 reads TGTGCCAGCAGTAGAGCCCGATCCGCAGGGGGAAGCACTGAAGCTTTCTTT. Translation gives CASSRARSAGGSTEAFF.

This clone was observed a single time. The chain links TRBV18 to TRBJ2-2, with D tentatively TRBD1 (6 bases). This CDR3 comprises 15 residues. The germline V gene encodes CDR1 KGHSH and CDR2 LQKENI. The ends were cut back, 6 bases at V and 5 bases at J, with 16 bases in the middle. The CDR3 DNA reads as TGTGCCAGCTCCCCAGGACAGCTATCGACCGGGGAGCTGTTTTTT. Protein sequence: CASSPGQLSTGELFF.

The chain recombines TRBV5-4 with TRBJ2-2, with 12 bases fitting TRBD1. CDR3 size: 18 residues. After removal of 6 bases from V and 1 base from J, the junction contained 10 bases not matched to a gene. CDR1 and CDR2 (germline): SGHNT, YYREEE (reference sequence). In DNA form, the CDR3 reads TGTGCCAGCATTCCGGGGGACAGGGGGCGAGGGAACACCGGGGAGCTGTTTTTT. As protein: CASIPGDRGRGNTGELFF.

The chain carries TRBV3-1 (or the pseudogene TRBV3-2) and TRBJ2-1, with D unresolved. V lost 1 base, J lost 2 bases, and 9 bases lay in between. CDR1 and CDR2 from the germline V gene are LGHDT and YNNKEL (reference sequence). The CDR3 sequence is 15 residues long. The CDR3 DNA reads as TGTGCCAGCAGCCAAGGGGCAGAACCCTACAATGAGCAGTTCTTC. Encoded protein: CASSQGAEPYNEQFF.

This chain uses TRBV5-3 with TRBJ2-7; D is unresolved. TRBV5-3 is noted as an ORF with a role that remains uncertain. CDR3 length: 13 residues. Trimming stripped 1 base from V and 1 base from J, with 6 bases between. The CDR3 loop is CARSLTYSYEQYF. The CDR3 DNA follows: TGTGCCAGAAGCTTGACCTATTCCTACGAGCAGTACTTC.

The chain recombines TRBV27 with TRBJ2-1; D is unclear. The germline V and J ends were trimmed by 2 bases and 0 bases, with 8 bases remaining between them. Per the germline V gene, CDR1 is MNHEY and CDR2 is SMNVEV (reference sequence). This CDR3 has 15 residues. CDR3 sequence reads: CASSLIAGSYNEQFF. Here the CDR3 DNA reads TGTGCCAGCAGTTTAATAGCTGGCTCCTACAATGAGCAGTTCTTC.

V is TRBV27 and J is TRBJ2-2; D possibly corresponds to TRBD2 (6 bases). The V gene lost 9 bases and the J gene lost 2 bases, with 10 bases spanning the gap. CDR3 length: 13 residues. The V gene's germline CDR1 is MNHEY and CDR2 SMNVEV (reference sequence). The CDR3 region is CASWDSNTGELFF. CDR3 bases: TGTGCCAGTTGGGACTCAAACACCGGGGAGCTGTTTTTT.

V gene TRBV30 combines with J gene TRBJ1-3, with D maybe TRBD1 (5 bases). The CDR3 is 13 residues long. V gave up 4 bases and J gave up 2 bases, with 9 bases separating them. Germline V gene data show CDR1 as GTSNPN and CDR2 as SVGIG (reference sequence). The CDR3 spells CAWNGQAGNTIYF. The CDR3 region has the DNA TGTGCCTGGAACGGACAAGCTGGAAACACCATATATTTT.